The 5 T cell receptor beta chains given below trace back to one sample, sequenced in a study of siplizumab effects on memory and regulatory T cells. Method: immunoSEQ multiplex PCR; TCRdb's copy keeps in-frame clones and lacks some. The top ten clones hold approximately 1.1% of a sample with roughly 56,000 clones, around 97% of them seen once. The sequenced sample consisted of naive CD8+ T cells sorted from blood. The receptor source for this set is a human donor in good health.

V gene TRBV7-3 combines with J gene TRBJ2-3; D may be TRBD2 (5 bases). Looked up from germline, CDR1 is SGHTA and CDR2 is FQGTGA. The V gene lost 5 bases and the J gene lost 0 bases, with 12 bases spanning the gap. The CDR3 has 15 residues. CDR3 region: CASSGSGISTDTQYF. The CDR3 nucleotides read TGTGCCAGCAGCGGGTCGGGGATTAGCACAGATACGCAGTATTTT. The whole variable domain, filled in from reference TRBV7-3 and TRBJ2-3, reads GAGVSQTPSNKVTEKGKYVELRCDPISGHTALYWYRQSLGQGPEFLIYFQGTGAADDSGLPNDRFFAVRPEGSVSTLKIQRTERGDSAVYLCASSGSGISTDTQYFGPGTRLTVL.

The sample holds one count of this clone. This rearrangement joins TRBV4-3 to TRBJ2-1, with D hard to call. Germline CDR1 LGHNA, CDR2 YSLEER. V lost 1 base, J lost 10 bases, and 11 bases lay in between. The CDR3 loop spans 13 amino acids. The CDR3 reads CASSQVGFGEQFF. CDR3 sequence (DNA): TGCGCCAGCAGCCAAGTCGGATTTGGCGAGCAGTTCTTC.

The rearrangement uses TRBV27 and TRBJ2-2, with TRBD2 matching 13 bases. This CDR3 has 17 amino acids. Per germline, CDR1 MNHEY and CDR2 SMNVEV (reference sequence). The ends lost 5 bases at V and 3 bases at J; junction bases unmatched: 6. The CDR3 region is CASSLTGLAGDTGELFF. The CDR3 coding sequence is TGTGCCAGCAGTCTAACCGGACTAGCGGGGGACACCGGGGAGCTGTTTTTT.

This clone counts as medium-sized. The V gene is TRBV7-9, the J gene TRBJ2-7; the D is unclear. Germline V gene sequence: CDR1 SEHNR, CDR2 FQNEAQ (reference sequence). Trimming cost V 1 base and J 3 bases, with 4 bases left between them. This CDR3 spans 12 amino acids. The CDR3 protein is CASSLVFYEQYF. The CDR3 DNA reads TGTGCCAGCAGCTTAGTGTTCTACGAGCAGTACTTC.

This chain joins TRBV7-9 and TRBJ2-2; TRBD1 matches 10 bases. Germline V CDR1 and CDR2: SEHNR, FQNEAQ (reference sequence). The CDR3 spans 17 residues. J was trimmed by 4 bases and V by 5 bases; bases with no gene match: 10. Here the CDR3 reads CASSTTTGGKATGELFF. The CDR3 DNA is TGTGCCAGCAGCACAACGACAGGGGGCAAGGCCACCGGGGAGCTGTTTTTT.